These T cell receptor beta chains were read from a single sample in a study of shared clonotypes between healthy human individuals. Sequencing used immunoSEQ multiplex PCR; TCRdb keeps in-frame clones, though not all of them. This table holds about 1 million clones, about three quarters found once. The material sequenced was memory CD4+ T cells sorted from blood. The receptors derive from a man aged 18 to 30 in good health. Both conserved end residues are part of each CDR3. Size is omitted from some rows. Given values are once, few, many or a class for expanded clones.

clone size	J gene	V gene	CDR3 protein
NA	TRBJ1-2	TRBV5-6	CASSLAGLEGYGYTF
NA	TRBJ2-5	TRBV5-4	CASSLIGSYQETQYF
NA	TRBJ2-3	TRBV4-1	CASSRQREVDTQYF
NA	TRBJ1-5	TRBV5-1	CASSFRQGAPPQHF
few	TRBJ1-5	TRBV25-1	CASSETSNQPQHF
NA	TRBJ2-7	TRBV10-3	CAISESARGEDEQYF
NA	TRBJ1-1	TRBV18	CASSPPFLNTEAFF
NA	TRBJ1-5	TRBV21-1	CASSKPRNQPQHF
few	TRBJ2-6	TRBV2	CASSEAGDTSGANVLTF
NA	TRBJ2-3	TRBV6-1	CASSERQGWTDTQYF
few	TRBJ1-5	TRBV5-8	CASSLRGNQPQHF
NA	TRBJ1-1	TRBV11-2	CASRGQGAGNTEAFF
few	TRBJ1-5	TRBV21-1	CASSKAGRDQPQHF
NA	TRBJ2-7	TRBV9	CASSAGTSEQYF
once	TRBJ1-4	TRBV6-5	CASATLGGKLFF
many	TRBJ1-1	TRBV2	CASSEMYSSTGTEAFF
NA	TRBJ2-3	TRBV10-3	CAISGSRGGRTDTQYF
few	TRBJ2-2	TRBV7-2	CASSLRSGNTGELFF
NA	TRBJ2-1	TRBV5-4	CASSLTSGLNNEQFF
NA	TRBJ2-7	TRBV7-6	CASSRKTGSEQYF
few	TRBJ2-7	TRBV5-5	CASSLARGANFYEQYF
NA	TRBJ2-2	TRBV7-8	CASSSSDWNTGELFF
NA	TRBJ1-5	TRBV7-6	CASSLGRDDQPQHF
once	TRBJ1-1	TRBV4-3	CASSQKAGALAFF
NA	TRBJ1-2	TRBV19	CASSQNVRQARGYTF
once	TRBJ2-3	TRBV2	CASSAHGTDTQYF